Below are 30 T cell receptor beta chains sequenced from a single sample in a study of shared clonotypes between healthy human individuals. The naive CD8 population came from CD45RO-negative cells selected for CCR7, without terminally differentiated effector memory CD45RA+ cells. Sequenced by immunoSEQ multiplex PCR; TCRdb stores in-frame clones only, minus some. Here the sample spans just over 2,000,000 clones, roughly 95% being singletons. The sample consisted of naive CD8+ T cells sorted from blood. These receptors were collected from a young man in good health.

The CDR3 region is CAISLGADYEQYF. The CDR3 DNA sequence: TGTGCCATCAGCCTGGGGGCCGACTACGAGCAGTACTTC. The V call is TRBV10-3, the J call TRBJ2-7; TRBD1 might be the D (6 bases). This CDR3 has 13 residues. With 6 bases removed from V and 3 bases from J, the gap between germline ends came to 12 bases. Germline CDR1 reads ENHRY; CDR2 reads SYGVKD.

The chain couples TRBV27 to TRBJ1-5, with 7 bases that match TRBD1. Germline V gene sequence: CDR1 MNHEY, CDR2 SMNVEV (reference sequence). The CDR3 has 16 residues. The V gene end was trimmed by 5 bases and the J gene end by 1 base; junction bases not matched to a gene: 8. Here the CDR3 DNA reads TGTGCCAGCAGTATCCGACAGGGCTTCAGCAATCAGCCCCAGCATTTT. This gives the protein CASSIRQGFSNQPQHF.

The rearrangement links TRBV27 to TRBJ2-7, with 7 nucleotides matching TRBD1. The germline V gene has CDR1 MNHEY and CDR2 SMNVEV (reference sequence). CDR3 size: 16 residues. The junction had 13 bases not matched to a gene; V was cut back by 5 bases and J by 3 bases. CDR3: CASSLNSGTAVYEQYF. As DNA, the CDR3 is TGTGCCAGCAGTCTCAACTCCGGGACAGCCGTCTACGAGCAGTACTTC.

A word on this clone: Other DNA sequences in the same sample also yield this CDR3. The chain links TRBV10-2 to TRBJ2-7, with no clear D. The V end lost 2 bases, the J end lost 4 bases, and 3 bases lay between the germline ends. This CDR3 has 11 residues. Germline CDR1 is WSHSY and CDR2 is SAAADI. The CDR3 loop reads CASSEGYEQYF. CDR3 DNA: TGCGCCAGCAGTGAGGGTTACGAGCAGTACTTC.

V usage is TRBV5-5 and J usage is TRBJ1-1; weak D call: TRBD1 (6 bases). The CDR3 runs 15 residues. Per germline, CDR1 SGHKS and CDR2 YYEKEE (reference sequence). Trimming stripped 4 bases from V and 1 base from J, with 14 bases between. The CDR3 bases are TGTGCCAGCAGCCCCCTACAGGGAACGAACACTGAAGCTTTCTTT. Translated: CASSPLQGTNTEAFF.

This sequence joins TRBV9 and TRBJ1-2; TRBD1 is a possible D gene (6 bases). Deletions cut 2 bases from V and 6 bases from J, with 14 bases between. This CDR3 is 14 amino acids long. Germline CDR1 SGDLS, CDR2 YYNGEE. The DNA of the CDR3 is TGTGCCAGCAGCGTGGGCAGGGGATCCGATGGCTACACCTTC. Protein: CASSVGRGSDGYTF.

J is TRBJ1-2 and V is TRBV9; D possibly corresponds to TRBD1 (5 bases). Between the trimmed V and J ends, which lost 3 bases and 6 bases, there was a span of 12 bases. Germline loops: CDR1 SGDLS, CDR2 YYNGEE. There are 13 residues in the CDR3. The CDR3 nucleotides read TGTGCCAGCAGCGGGGCAGGGTTGGATGGCTACACCTTC. Amino acid sequence: CASSGAGLDGYTF.

As to this clone: Different DNA sequences within this sample yield the same CDR3. The rearrangement joins TRBV5-1 to TRBJ2-7; TRBD1 matches 8 bases. With V trimmed by 1 base and J by 3 bases, 0 bases remained unmatched. CDR1 SGHRS and CDR2 YFSETQ come from the germline V gene. CDR3 length equals 13 residues. CDR3 protein: CASSLTGGYEQYF. The CDR3 nucleotides read TGCGCCAGCAGCTTGACAGGGGGCTACGAGCAGTACTTC.

This rearrangement joins TRBV28 to TRBJ1-1; D gene uncertain. Germline lookup yields CDR1 MDHEN and CDR2 SYDVKM. Trimming took 1 base from V and 4 from J, leaving 4 bases between them. The CDR3 runs 12 residues. CDR3 nucleotides: TGTGCCAGCAGTTTATACAGCACTGAAGCTTTCTTT. The encoded protein is CASSLYSTEAFF.

A single count supports this clone. The rearrangement uses TRBV6-6 and TRBJ1-2; 7 positions agree with TRBD1. V shed 4 bases, J shed 2 bases, and the junction held 1 base outside the gene matches. CDR1 MNHNY and CDR2 SVGAGI come from the germline V gene (reference sequence). The CDR3 sequence is 13 residues long. The DNA of the CDR3 is TGTGCCAGCAGTTTGGGACAGAACTATGGCTACACCTTC. It specifies CASSLGQNYGYTF.

The chain is built from TRBV27 and TRBJ1-1, with 10 bases lining up with TRBD1. Germline V gene data show CDR1 as MNHEY and CDR2 as SMNVEV (reference sequence). This CDR3 has 19 amino acids. The J segment lost 6 bases and the V segment lost 5 bases, leaving 21 bases of the junction unmatched. DNA for the CDR3: TGTGCCAGCAGTCCCTTAGAACCATTGGGACAGGGGCTAAGCTCTGAAGCTTTCTTT. Its protein product is CASSPLEPLGQGLSSEAFF.

The rearrangement joins TRBV4-3 to TRBJ2-7, with 7 positions matching TRBD1. Germline V gene sequence: CDR1 LGHNA, CDR2 YSLEER. The ends lost 1 base at V and 0 bases at J; junction bases unmatched: 6. This CDR3 has 16 amino acids. The CDR3 reads CASSQAKTGSSYEQYF. The CDR3 region has the DNA TGCGCCAGCAGCCAAGCTAAGACAGGGAGCTCCTACGAGCAGTACTTC.

The gene calls are TRBV5-1 and TRBJ1-1; D perhaps matches TRBD1 (6 bases). V lost 4 bases, J lost 0 bases, and 13 bases lay in between. Germline CDR1 is SGHRS and CDR2 is YFSETQ. The CDR3 sequence is 15 residues long. The CDR3 protein is CASSHQDSLNTEAFF. The CDR3 region has the DNA TGCGCCAGCAGCCACCAGGACAGTTTGAACACTGAAGCTTTCTTT.

On this clone itself: Additional DNA sequences in this sample encode the identical CDR3. This chain joins TRBV29-1 and TRBJ2-5, with a tentative D call TRBD1 (5 bases). This CDR3 is built from 12 residues. Germline CDR1 is SQVTM and CDR2 is ANQGSEA. Trimming shortened V by 1 base and J by 4 bases, and 7 bases separated the two germline ends. The CDR3 loop is CSVEAGSETQYF. DNA for the CDR3: TGCAGCGTTGAAGCAGGGTCAGAGACCCAGTACTTC.

The rearrangement links TRBV9 to TRBJ2-1; TRBD2 matches 9 bases. V was pared by 4 bases and J by 2 bases, with 4 bases of the junction left unmatched. Germline loops: CDR1 SGDLS, CDR2 YYNGEE. The length of the CDR3 is 15 residues. This CDR3 is CASSMAGGPYNEQFF. The CDR3, as DNA: TGTGCCAGCAGCATGGCGGGAGGGCCCTACAATGAGCAGTTCTTC.

As DNA, the CDR3 is TGTGCCAGTAGTATAGATCTAGATGAGCAGTTCTTC. Its protein product is CASSIDLDEQFF. The chain couples TRBV19 to TRBJ2-1, with D hard to call. CDR1 is LNHDA, CDR2 SQIVND, per germline (reference sequence). The CDR3 runs 12 residues. The V and J ends lost 0 bases and 8 bases respectively, with 5 bases between them.

The rearrangement joins TRBV2 to TRBJ2-7; 11 bases map to TRBD2. V trimming: 6 bases; J trimming: 5 bases; junction bases outside the gene matches: 18. Looked up from germline, CDR1 is SNHLY and CDR2 is FYNNEI. The CDR3 is 18 amino acids. The CDR3 loop reads CASRQTGLAGGSLDEQYF. In DNA form, the CDR3 reads TGTGCCAGCAGACAAACGGGGCTAGCGGGGGGTTCTTTGGACGAGCAGTACTTC.

The J gene is TRBJ2-1, the V gene TRBV15, with D unresolved. The CDR3 has 16 amino acids. Trimming shortened V by 5 bases and J by 0 bases, and 14 bases separated the two germline ends. CDR1 LNHNV and CDR2 YYDKDF come from the germline V gene (reference sequence). Written as DNA, the CDR3 is TGTGCCACCAGCGACCCTCGGGCCCCCTCCTACAATGAGCAGTTCTTC. Its protein product is CATSDPRAPSYNEQFF.

This chain uses TRBV5-6 with TRBJ2-2, with D hard to call. The CDR3 is 16 amino acids. The V gene lost 4 bases and the J gene lost 5 bases, with 18 bases spanning the gap. Germline V gene data show CDR1 as SGHDT and CDR2 as YYEEEE. The CDR3: CASSQTLPWNTGELFF. CDR3 bases: TGTGCCAGCAGCCAGACATTGCCGTGGAATACCGGGGAGCTGTTTTTT.

This clone has more than one count but fewer than ten. This sample also contains other DNA sequences that code for the same CDR3. This chain uses TRBV4-1 with TRBJ1-1; D gene uncertain. CDR1 MGHRA and CDR2 YSYEKL come from the germline V gene. V was pared by 6 bases and J by 1 base, with 3 bases between. The CDR3 loop spans 11 amino acids. The DNA of the CDR3 is TGCGCCAGCAGTCAGAACACTGAAGCTTTCTTT. Translating gives CASSQNTEAFF.

The chain uses TRBV30 and TRBJ2-2; weak D call: TRBD1 (6 bases). Trimming shortened V by 7 bases and J by 6 bases, and 12 bases separated the two germline ends. CDR1 and CDR2 (germline): GTSNPN, SVGIG (reference sequence). This CDR3 comprises 12 residues. The CDR3 region is CASNQGSGELFF. The CDR3 nucleotides read TGTGCCTCCAACCAGGGGTCCGGGGAGCTGTTTTTT. Using reference TRBV30 and TRBJ2-2 for the parts outside the CDR3, the full variable domain is SQTIHQWPATLVQPVGSPLSLECTVEGTSNPNLYWYRQAAGRGLQLLFYSVGIGQISSEVPQNLSASRPQDRQFILSSKKLLLSDSGFYLCASNQGSGELFFGEGSRLTVL.

The chain carries TRBV9 and TRBJ2-5; the D gene could be TRBD1 or TRBD2 (5 bases each). The CDR3 runs 14 residues. The germline CDR1 and CDR2 sequences are SGDLS and YYNGEE. V was shortened by 3 bases and J by 3 bases, with 12 bases between the two germline ends. CDR3 region: CASSGGVGEETQYF. Here the CDR3 DNA reads TGTGCCAGCAGCGGAGGGGTCGGGGAAGAGACCCAGTACTTC.

Regarding this clone: The same CDR3 arises from other DNA sequences in this sample as well. The chain links TRBV5-1 to TRBJ2-5, with D unclear. CDR3 length: 12 residues. Germline assignment: CDR1 SGHRS and CDR2 YFSETQ. Trimming took 0 bases from V and 5 from J, leaving 5 bases between them. The CDR3 protein is CASSLAAETQYF. In nucleotides, the CDR3 is TGCGCCAGCAGCTTGGCCGCGGAGACCCAGTACTTC.

This chain joins TRBV29-1 and TRBJ2-7; 10 bases fit TRBD2. The CDR3 is 14 amino acids. Germline loops: CDR1 SQVTM, CDR2 ANQGSEA. The V gene end was trimmed by 3 bases and the J gene end by 7 bases; junction bases not matched to a gene: 9. The CDR3 DNA reads TGCAGCGTTGAGAAAGCGGGAGGGCCTGGGGAGCAGTACTTC. It specifies CSVEKAGGPGEQYF.

The chain is built from TRBV6-5 and TRBJ2-7; the D is unclear. The germline gives CDR1 MNHEY, CDR2 SVGAGI. The CDR3 length is 12 residues. With 4 bases removed from V and 4 bases from J, the gap between germline ends came to 8 bases. In DNA form, the CDR3 reads TGTGCCAGCAGTTCGACCAATTACGAGCAGTACTTC. This encodes CASSSTNYEQYF.

The chain couples TRBV7-2 to TRBJ2-7; D is unresolved. This CDR3 has 15 residues. Trimming left V 1 base short and J 2 bases short, with 12 bases between. Germline assignment: CDR1 SGHTA and CDR2 FQGNSA. CDR3 DNA sequence: TGTGCCAGCAGCTTAGGGCCGCCCACAACCTACGAGCAGTACTTC. It is translated as CASSLGPPTTYEQYF.

The J gene is TRBJ1-2, the V gene TRBV27; TRBD1 matches at 10 bases. This CDR3 has 14 residues. J gave up 6 bases and V 6 bases, and 7 bases lay outside the gene matches. Germline CDR1 and CDR2: MNHEY and SMNVEV (reference sequence). CDR3 amino acids: CASRTGGSIDGYTF. DNA of the CDR3: TGTGCCAGCAGGACAGGGGGCAGTATAGATGGCTACACCTTC.

This chain joins TRBV6-5 and TRBJ1-1, with no clear D. The CDR3 contains 13 residues. CDR1 is MNHEY, CDR2 SVGAGI, per germline. V gave up 5 bases and J gave up 0 bases, with 7 bases separating them. The CDR3 bases are TGTGCCAGCAGTGAAGTTCTGAACACTGAAGCTTTCTTT. This codes for CASSEVLNTEAFF.

The chain has TRBV4-3 and TRBJ2-7, with D maybe TRBD1 (5 bases). V was cut by 3 bases and J by 4 bases, with 10 bases left in between. The CDR3 loop spans 13 amino acids. Germline V gives CDR1 LGHNA, CDR2 YSLEER. The CDR3 is CASSHAPGYEQYF. The CDR3 nucleotides read TGCGCCAGCAGCCATGCCCCAGGGTACGAGCAGTACTTC.

The chain carries TRBV6-1 and TRBJ2-1, with D perhaps TRBD2 (6 bases). The length of the CDR3 is 14 residues. Germline CDR1 MNHNS, CDR2 SASEGT. Trimming took off 4 bases at V and 5 bases at J, with 12 bases between the two ends. Here the CDR3 reads CASSASSADNEQFF. CDR3 nucleotide sequence: TGTGCCAGCAGTGCCTCTAGCGCGGACAATGAGCAGTTCTTC.